A selection of T cell receptor beta chains follows, all from one sample in a study of tissue T cells after allogeneic stem cell transplantation. Repertoires were generated with immunoSEQ multiplex PCR, while TCRdb's copy carries only in-frame clones and drops some. The profile shows about 5,300 clones, nearly 70% of them singletons. Source: tissue from the colon, taken at autopsy. The receptors were gathered from a female donor of 60 years or more with lung cancer. Both conserved end residues are part of each CDR3. The order of the fields is J gene, D gene, V gene, clone size, CDR3 length, CDR3 DNA, CDR3 protein. The D gene is left open where the match is weak. Not all rows give a size; the values are once, few, many and, for expanded clones, a class.

TRBJ1-1 . TRBV29-1 . 12 TGCAGCGCCGGACAGACGAACACTGAAGCTTTCTTT CSAGQTNTEAFF
TRBJ2-7 TRBD1 TRBV7-3 few 15 TGTGCCAGCAGCCCTCAGCCCGCAGGGGGCTACGAGCAGTACTTC CASSPQPAGGYEQYF
TRBJ2-7 TRBD1 TRBV2 few 15 TGTGCCAGCAGAGACCCGGGACAGGGGGCGCTTGAGCAGTACTTC CASRDPGQGALEQYF
TRBJ2-3 . TRBV7-9 . 16 TGTGCCAGCAGTTTAGGGGGGCCCCTCCACACAGATACGCAGTATTTT CASSLGGPLHTDTQYF
TRBJ2-5 TRBD2 TRBV27 once 15 TGTGCCAGCAGTTTGTTAGTTGGGAGGGAGGAGACCCAGTACTTC CASSLLVGREETQYF
TRBJ1-2 . TRBV2 . 15 TGTGCCAGCAGTGATTTGGGACCTTCTTTTTATGGCTACACCTTC CASSDLGPSFYGYTF
TRBJ2-7 . TRBV9 . 13 TGTGCCAGCAGCCTTATTCCCACCGAGGAGCAGTACTTC CASSLIPTEEQYF
TRBJ1-6 . TRBV6-1 . 15 TGTGCCAGCAGTGAAAACAGGTGGCATAATTCACCCCTCCACTTT CASSENRWHNSPLHF
TRBJ1-5 . TRBV15 . 17 TGTGCCACCAGCAGAGGTCGGGGCAGGGGCGGCAATCAGCCCCAGCATTTT CATSRGRGRGGNQPQHF
TRBJ2-7 TRBD2 TRBV4-2 . 16 TGTGCCAGCAGCCCGGGTGCTGCGGGGGGGCGTCGCGAGCAGTACTTC CASSPGAAGGRREQYF
TRBJ1-1 . TRBV2 few 13 TGTGCCAGCAGTGACAGGACCCAATCTGAAGCTTTCTTT CASSDRTQSEAFF
TRBJ2-5 . TRBV29-1 . 12 TGCAGCGTTGTGCATAACCAAGAGACCCAGTACTTC CSVVHNQETQYF
TRBJ2-3 . TRBV20-1 . 11 TGCAGTGCTACGCCCGAGAGGACGCAGTATTTT CSATPERTQYF
TRBJ2-7 . TRBV14 few 14 TGTGCCAGCAGCGGGGAGCTGGGGGCCTACGAGCAGTACTTC CASSGELGAYEQYF
TRBJ2-7 . TRBV6-6 . 14 TGTGCCAGCAGTTACGGGGGGCAGGGGTACGAGCAGTACTTC CASSYGGQGYEQYF
TRBJ1-2 . TRBV7-9 . 13 TGTGCCAGCAGCTTAGAGTCTCGCTATGGCTACACCTTC CASSLESRYGYTF
TRBJ1-1 . TRBV3-1/TRBV3-2 few 17 TGTGCCAGCAGCCAAGAATTGGGCGGGCATTTGAACACTGAAGCTTTCTTT CASSQELGGHLNTEAFF
TRBJ2-2 . TRBV9 . 16 TGTGCCAGCAGCGTAACGATCGGGGAGAACACCGGGGAGCTGTTTTTT CASSVTIGENTGELFF
TRBJ1-2 . TRBV27 once 12 TGTGCCAGTCGCACCCTCGACTATGGCTACACCTTC CASRTLDYGYTF
TRBJ2-5 TRBD1 TRBV2 . 14 TGTGCCAGCAGGAGGACAGGCATAGGCGAGACCCAGTACTTC CASRRTGIGETQYF
TRBJ2-1 . TRBV19 . 16 TGTGCCAGCCGTAATGGACACTACGACTCCTACAATGAGCAGTTCTTC CASRNGHYDSYNEQFF
TRBJ1-2 . TRBV7-8 . 13 TGTGCCAGCAGCCTTGGGAACAGGGTTGGCTACACCTTC CASSLGNRVGYTF
TRBJ2-3 . TRBV5-1 few 14 TGCGCCAGCAGCTTGGCCGGGAGCCCAGATACGCAGTATTTT CASSLAGSPDTQYF
TRBJ2-5 TRBD2 TRBV15 . 13 TGTGCCACCAGACCGGGACTACAAGAGACCCAGTACTTC CATRPGLQETQYF
TRBJ1-1 . TRBV4-3 . 13 TGCGCCAGCAGCCTGAATAGGAACACTGAAGCTTTCTTT CASSLNRNTEAFF
TRBJ2-3 TRBD2 TRBV4-1 . 18 TGCGCCAGCAGCCAAGAAAGACTAGCGGGGGCCAACACAGATACGCAGTATTTT CASSQERLAGANTDTQYF
TRBJ2-2 TRBD2 TRBV5-4 . 14 TGTGCCAGCAGCTTCAGCGGGGTCACCGGGGAGCTGTTTTTT CASSFSGVTGELFF
TRBJ2-7 . TRBV3-1/TRBV3-2 . 15 TGTGCCAGCAGCCGGCCGGGACTGCCGCCCTACGAGCAGTACTTC CASSRPGLPPYEQYF
TRBJ1-5 TRBD1 TRBV19 . 15 TGTGCCAGCGGTGGACAGGGTATGACCAATCAGCCCCAGCATTTT CASGGQGMTNQPQHF
TRBJ1-4 . TRBV11-2 . 16 TGTGCCAGCAGCTTAGATTTCGGCAACTCCGGTGAAAAACTGTTTTTT CASSLDFGNSGEKLFF
TRBJ2-5 TRBD2 TRBV6-2/TRBV6-3 . 16 TGTGCCAGCAGTTACCAACCAATCGGGGGGCAAGAGACCCAGTACTTC CASSYQPIGGQETQYF
TRBJ2-7 TRBD1 TRBV2 few 15 TGTGCCAGCAGAGTGAAGGGTGGGACAGGGAACGAGCAGTACTTC CASRVKGGTGNEQYF
TRBJ2-1 . TRBV5-5 . 14 TGTGCCAGCAGCTTGTGGTGGAACGGCAATGAGCAGTTCTTC CASSLWWNGNEQFF
TRBJ1-2 . TRBV19 . 14 TGTGCCAGTAGTATGGGCAGCTTTAACTATGGCTACACCTTC CASSMGSFNYGYTF
TRBJ2-7 . TRBV6-5 . 13 TGTGCCAGCAGTTACGAAGCAGGGAACGAGCAGTACTTC CASSYEAGNEQYF
TRBJ2-7 TRBD2 TRBV7-2 once 16 TGTGCCAGCAGCCCGGCCATGGGGACTAGCGGTTACGAGCAGTACTTC CASSPAMGTSGYEQYF
TRBJ2-7 . TRBV10-1 few 14 TGCGCCAGCAGTGAAGGGGACTTAGATCGCGAGCAGTACTTC CASSEGDLDREQYF
TRBJ1-2 . TRBV7-9 . 16 TGTGCCAGCAGCTTAGGGGGCGGGGAGTCTAACTATGGCTACACCTTC CASSLGGGESNYGYTF
TRBJ2-2 TRBD2 TRBV9 . 17 TGTGCCAGCAGCGTAACTAGCGGGGGGTGGAACACCGGGGAGCTGTTTTTT CASSVTSGGWNTGELFF
TRBJ2-1 TRBD1 TRBV6-5 . 14 TGTGCCAGCAGGCGGACAGGGATGGGGAATGAGCAGTTCTTC CASRRTGMGNEQFF
TRBJ2-7 TRBD2 TRBV10-3 . 17 TGTGCCATCAGTGGCCTAGCGGGAGGGAAAGCGGTCTACGAGCAGTACTTC CAISGLAGGKAVYEQYF
TRBJ2-6 TRBD1 TRBV11-3 . 19 TGTGCCAGCAGCAATACCGCCGGGACAGGGGGCTCTGGGGCCAACGTCCTGACTTTC CASSNTAGTGGSGANVLTF
TRBJ2-3 . TRBV9 . 17 TGTGCCAGCAGCGTAGGGGGGGCAGCCCCCGCCTGGGGTACGCAGTATTTT CASSVGGAAPAWGTQYF
TRBJ2-5 TRBD1 TRBV6-5 few 14 TGTGCCAGCAGCCCCGGGACAGGTCAAGAGACCCAGTACTTC CASSPGTGQETQYF
TRBJ1-2 . TRBV5-3 once 15 TGTGCCAGAAGCTTGGGTCCCCAGGAGAACTATGGCTACACCTTC CARSLGPQENYGYTF
TRBJ2-7 . TRBV19 . 15 TGTGCCAGTAGTACCTCCAGTCTAAGCTCCTACGAGCAGTACTTC CASSTSSLSSYEQYF